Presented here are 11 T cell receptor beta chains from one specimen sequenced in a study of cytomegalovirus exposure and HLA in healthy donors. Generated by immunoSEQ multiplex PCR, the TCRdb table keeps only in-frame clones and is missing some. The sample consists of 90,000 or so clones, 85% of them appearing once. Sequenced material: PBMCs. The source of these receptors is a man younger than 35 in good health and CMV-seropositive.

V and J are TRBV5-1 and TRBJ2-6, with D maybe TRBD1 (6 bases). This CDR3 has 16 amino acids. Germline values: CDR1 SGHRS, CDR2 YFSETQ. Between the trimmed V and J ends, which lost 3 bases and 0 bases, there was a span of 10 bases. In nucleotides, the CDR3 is TGCGCCAGCAGCTCCAGGGGTGGCTCTGGGGCCAACGTCCTGACTTTC. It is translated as CASSSRGGSGANVLTF.

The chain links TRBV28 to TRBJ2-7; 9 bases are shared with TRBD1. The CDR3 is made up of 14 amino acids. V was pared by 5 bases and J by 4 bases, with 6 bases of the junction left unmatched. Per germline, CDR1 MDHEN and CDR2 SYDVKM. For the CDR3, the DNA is TGTGCCAGCAGTCCAGGGACAGGGACGTACGAGCAGTACGTC. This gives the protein CASSPGTGTYEQYV.

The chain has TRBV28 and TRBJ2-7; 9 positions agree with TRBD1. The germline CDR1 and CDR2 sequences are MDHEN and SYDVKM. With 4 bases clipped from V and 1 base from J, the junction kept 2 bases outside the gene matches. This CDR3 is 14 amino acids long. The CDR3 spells CASSWDRESYEQYF. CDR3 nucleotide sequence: TGTGCCAGCAGTTGGGACAGGGAATCCTACGAGCAGTACTTC.

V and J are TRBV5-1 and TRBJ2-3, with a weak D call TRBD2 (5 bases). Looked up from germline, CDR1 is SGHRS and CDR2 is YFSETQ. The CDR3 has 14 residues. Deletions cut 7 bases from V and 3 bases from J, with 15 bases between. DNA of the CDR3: TGCGCCAGCGAACGCTCAGGCGGGACAGATACGCAGTATTTT. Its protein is CASERSGGTDTQYF.

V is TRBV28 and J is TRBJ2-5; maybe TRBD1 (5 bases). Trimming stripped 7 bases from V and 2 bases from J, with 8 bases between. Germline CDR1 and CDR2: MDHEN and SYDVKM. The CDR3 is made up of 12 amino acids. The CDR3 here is CASTQGQETQYF. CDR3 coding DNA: TGTGCCAGCACCCAGGGTCAAGAGACCCAGTACTTC.

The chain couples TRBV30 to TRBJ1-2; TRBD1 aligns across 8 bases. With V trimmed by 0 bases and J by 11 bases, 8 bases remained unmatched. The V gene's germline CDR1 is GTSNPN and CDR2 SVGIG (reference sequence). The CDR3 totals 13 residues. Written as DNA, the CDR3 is TGTGCCTGGAGTGTACAACGGACAGGGCGATACACCTTC. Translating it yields CAWSVQRTGRYTF.

The CDR3: CASSAQQGTEAFF. CDR3 nucleotide sequence: TGTGCCAGCAGCGCGCAACAGGGAACTGAAGCTTTCTTT. The J gene is TRBJ1-1, the V gene TRBV9; tentative D call: TRBD1 (6 bases). The CDR3 runs 13 residues. Per the germline V gene, CDR1 is SGDLS and CDR2 is YYNGEE. V was clipped by 3 bases and J by 5 bases, with 11 bases between them. The variable domain in full, completed from reference TRBV9 and TRBJ1-1, reads DSGVTQTPKHLITATGQRVTLRCSPRSGDLSVYWYQQSLDQGLQFLIQYYNGEERAKGNILERFSAQQFPDLHSELNLSSLELGDSALYFCASSAQQGTEAFFGQGTRLTVV.

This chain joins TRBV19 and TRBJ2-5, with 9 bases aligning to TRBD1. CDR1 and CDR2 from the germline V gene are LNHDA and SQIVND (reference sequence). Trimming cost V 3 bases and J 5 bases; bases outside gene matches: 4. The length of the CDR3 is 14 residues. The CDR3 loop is CASSMLTGGETQYF. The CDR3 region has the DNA TGTGCCAGTAGTATGCTGACAGGGGGTGAGACCCAGTACTTC. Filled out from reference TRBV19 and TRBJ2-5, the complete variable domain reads DGGITQSPKYLFRKEGQNVTLSCEQNLNHDAMYWYRQDPGQGLRLIYYSQIVNDFQKGDIAEGYSVSREKKESFPLTVTSAQKNPTAFYLCASSMLTGGETQYFGPGTRLLVL.

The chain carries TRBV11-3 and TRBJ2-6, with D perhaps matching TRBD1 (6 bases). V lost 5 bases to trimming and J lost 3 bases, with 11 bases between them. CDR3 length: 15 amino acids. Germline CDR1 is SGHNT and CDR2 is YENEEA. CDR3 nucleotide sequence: TGTGCCAGCAGCCCCCAGGGGAGTGGGGCCAACGTCCTGACTTTC. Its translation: CASSPQGSGANVLTF.

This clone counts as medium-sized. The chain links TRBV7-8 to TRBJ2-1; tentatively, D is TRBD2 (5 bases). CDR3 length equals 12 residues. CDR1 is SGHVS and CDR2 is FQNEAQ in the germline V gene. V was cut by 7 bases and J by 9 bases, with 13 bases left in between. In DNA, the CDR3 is TGTGCCAGCACCCTGGACTTAGGTGAGCAGTTCTTC. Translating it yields CASTLDLGEQFF.

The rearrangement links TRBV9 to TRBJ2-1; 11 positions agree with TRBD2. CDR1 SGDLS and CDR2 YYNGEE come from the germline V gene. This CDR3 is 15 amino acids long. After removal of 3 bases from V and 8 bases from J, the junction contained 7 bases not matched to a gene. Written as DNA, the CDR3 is TGTGCCAGCAGCGGTACTAGCGGGAGTGGGGATGAGCAGTTCTTC. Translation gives CASSGTSGSGDEQFF.